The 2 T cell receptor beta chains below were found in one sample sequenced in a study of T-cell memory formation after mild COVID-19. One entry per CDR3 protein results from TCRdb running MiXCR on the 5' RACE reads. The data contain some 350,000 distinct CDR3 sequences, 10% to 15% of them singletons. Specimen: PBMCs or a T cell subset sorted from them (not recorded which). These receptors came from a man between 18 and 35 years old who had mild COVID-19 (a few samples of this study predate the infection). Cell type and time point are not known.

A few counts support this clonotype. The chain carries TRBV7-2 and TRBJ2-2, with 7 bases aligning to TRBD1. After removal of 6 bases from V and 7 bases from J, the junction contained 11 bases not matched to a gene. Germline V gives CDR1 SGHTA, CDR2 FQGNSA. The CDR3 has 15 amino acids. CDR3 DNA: TGTGCCAGCAGACAAAGAGCAGGGGGATTCGGGGAGCTGTTTTTT. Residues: CASRQRAGGFGELFF.

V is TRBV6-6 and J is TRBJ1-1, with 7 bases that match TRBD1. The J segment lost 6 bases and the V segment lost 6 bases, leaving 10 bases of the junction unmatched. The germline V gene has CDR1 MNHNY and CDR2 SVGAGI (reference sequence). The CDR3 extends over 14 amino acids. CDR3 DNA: TGTGCCAGCAGCTACATCAGGGGGGACGCTGAAGCTTTCTTT. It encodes CASSYIRGDAEAFF.